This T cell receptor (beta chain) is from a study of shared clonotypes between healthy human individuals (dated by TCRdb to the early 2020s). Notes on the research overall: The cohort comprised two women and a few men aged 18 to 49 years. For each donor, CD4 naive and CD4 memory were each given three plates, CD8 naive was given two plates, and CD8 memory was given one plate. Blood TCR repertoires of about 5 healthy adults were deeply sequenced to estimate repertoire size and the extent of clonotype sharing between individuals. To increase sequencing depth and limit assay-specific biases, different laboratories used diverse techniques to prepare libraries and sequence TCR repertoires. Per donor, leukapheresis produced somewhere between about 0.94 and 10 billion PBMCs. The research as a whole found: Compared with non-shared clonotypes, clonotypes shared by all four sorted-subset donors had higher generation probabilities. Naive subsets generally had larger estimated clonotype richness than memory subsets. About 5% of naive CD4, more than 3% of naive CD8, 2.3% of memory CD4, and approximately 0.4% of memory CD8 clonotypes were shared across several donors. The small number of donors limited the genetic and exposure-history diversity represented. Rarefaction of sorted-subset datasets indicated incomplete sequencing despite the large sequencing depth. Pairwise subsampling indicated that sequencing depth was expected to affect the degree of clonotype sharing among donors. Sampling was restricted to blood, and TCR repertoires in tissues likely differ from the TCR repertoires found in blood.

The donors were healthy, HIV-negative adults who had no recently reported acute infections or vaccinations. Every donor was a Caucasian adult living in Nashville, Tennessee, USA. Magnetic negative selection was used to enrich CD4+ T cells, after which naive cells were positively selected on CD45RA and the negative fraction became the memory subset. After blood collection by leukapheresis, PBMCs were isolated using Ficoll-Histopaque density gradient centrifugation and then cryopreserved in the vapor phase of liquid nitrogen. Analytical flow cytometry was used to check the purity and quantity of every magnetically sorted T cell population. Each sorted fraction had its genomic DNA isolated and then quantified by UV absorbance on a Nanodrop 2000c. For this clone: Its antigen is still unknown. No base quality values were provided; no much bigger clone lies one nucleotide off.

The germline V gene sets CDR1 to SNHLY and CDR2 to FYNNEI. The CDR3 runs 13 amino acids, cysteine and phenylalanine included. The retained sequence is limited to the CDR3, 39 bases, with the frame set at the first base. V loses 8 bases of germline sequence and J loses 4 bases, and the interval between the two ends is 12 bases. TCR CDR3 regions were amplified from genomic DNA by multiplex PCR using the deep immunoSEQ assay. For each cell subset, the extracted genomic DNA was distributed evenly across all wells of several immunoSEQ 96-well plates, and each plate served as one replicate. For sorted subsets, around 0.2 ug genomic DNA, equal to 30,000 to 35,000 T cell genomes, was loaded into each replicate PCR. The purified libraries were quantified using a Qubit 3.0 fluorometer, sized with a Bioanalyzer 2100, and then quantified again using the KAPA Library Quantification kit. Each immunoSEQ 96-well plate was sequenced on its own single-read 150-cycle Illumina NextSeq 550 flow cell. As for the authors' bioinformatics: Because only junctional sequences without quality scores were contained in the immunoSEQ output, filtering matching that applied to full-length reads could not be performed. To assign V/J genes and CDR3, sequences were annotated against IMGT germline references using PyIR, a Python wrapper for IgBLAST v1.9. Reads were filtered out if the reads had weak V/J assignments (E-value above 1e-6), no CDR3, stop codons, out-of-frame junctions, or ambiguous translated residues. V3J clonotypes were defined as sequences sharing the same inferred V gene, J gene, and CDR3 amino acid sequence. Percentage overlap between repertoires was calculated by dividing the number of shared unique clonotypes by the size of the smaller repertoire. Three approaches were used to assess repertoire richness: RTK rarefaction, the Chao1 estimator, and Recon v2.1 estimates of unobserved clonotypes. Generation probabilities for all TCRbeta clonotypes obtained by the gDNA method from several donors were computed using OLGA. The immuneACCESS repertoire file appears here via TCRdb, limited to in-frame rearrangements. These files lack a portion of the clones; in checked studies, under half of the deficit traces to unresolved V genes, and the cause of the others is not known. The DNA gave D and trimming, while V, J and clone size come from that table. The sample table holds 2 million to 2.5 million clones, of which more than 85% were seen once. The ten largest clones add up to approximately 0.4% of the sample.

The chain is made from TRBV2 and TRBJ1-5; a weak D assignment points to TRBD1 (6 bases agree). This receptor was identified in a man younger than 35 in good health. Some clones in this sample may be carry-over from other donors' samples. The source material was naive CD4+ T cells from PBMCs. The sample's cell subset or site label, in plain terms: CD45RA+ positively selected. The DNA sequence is TGTGCCAGCGGTGGGGGCCCTAATCAGCCCCAGCATTTT. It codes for CASGGGPNQPQHF.